This passage covers 13 T cell receptor beta chains from one sample sequenced in a study of sequential checkpoint blockade in melanoma. Regarding treatment: randomized to nivolumab then ipilimumab (arm A) or the reverse (arm B). Sequencing was performed with immunoSEQ multiplex PCR; in TCRdb, only in-frame clones are kept and a portion is missing. The sample lists roughly 6,100 clones, about a fifth seen once, with roughly 15% in the top ten. This sample comprised tumor tissue (inferred from file names), obtained from a patient given nivolumab and ipilimumab in sequence. The receptors come from a human donor with melanoma.

The rearrangement joins TRBV10-2 to TRBJ2-3; 8 bases line up with TRBD2. The CDR3 length is 15 residues. CDR1 and CDR2 (germline): WSHSY, SAAADI. The V segment lost 7 bases and the J segment 1 base; nucleotides outside the gene matches: 7. CDR3 protein: CASMEAGGRTDTQYF. CDR3 DNA sequence: TGCGCCAGCATGGAGGCGGGGGGCCGCACAGATACGCAGTATTTT.

The V call is TRBV6-8, the J call TRBJ1-2, with TRBD1 as a possible D gene (5 bases). This CDR3 is built from 12 residues. V was trimmed by 5 bases and J by 4 bases, leaving 8 bases between them. Germline CDR1 reads MNHGY; CDR2 reads SAAAGT. The CDR3 DNA reads as TGTGCCAGCAGTGACAGAACCTATGGCTACACCTTC. Protein sequence: CASSDRTYGYTF.

This sequence joins TRBV19 and TRBJ1-1; tentative D call: TRBD1 (6 bases). V was pared by 6 bases and J by 3 bases, with 14 bases between. This CDR3 comprises 14 residues. CDR1 is LNHDA and CDR2 is SQIVND in the germline V gene (reference sequence). The CDR3 protein is CASRGGGMDTEAFF. The CDR3 DNA reads as TGTGCCAGTAGGGGGGGCGGGATGGACACTGAAGCTTTCTTT.

This sequence joins TRBV6-4 and TRBJ2-1; the match to TRBD2 covers 9 bases. Unmatched junction bases numbered 6, after V lost 2 bases and J lost 7 bases. The germline V gene encodes CDR1 MRHNA and CDR2 SNTAGT. This CDR3 is 15 amino acids long. For the CDR3, the DNA is TGTGCCAGCAGTGACGGGGTAGCGGGGGTTAATGAGCAGTTCTTC. This sequence encodes CASSDGVAGVNEQFF.

In its sample, this clone is medium-sized (0.01 to 0.1%). CDR3 sequence: CASSITSAPRYEQYF. The DNA for the CDR3 is TGTGCCAGTAGTATCACTAGCGCGCCGCGGTACGAGCAGTACTTC. The chain recombines TRBV19 with TRBJ2-7; 7 bases are shared with TRBD2. V shed 3 bases, J shed 4 bases, and the junction held 9 bases outside the gene matches. The germline gives CDR1 LNHDA, CDR2 SQIVND (reference sequence). The CDR3 has 15 amino acids.

This clone was detected only a few times. The chain links TRBV25-1 to TRBJ1-2; no clear D. The CDR3 is 13 amino acids. The germline V and J ends were trimmed by 2 bases and 1 base, with 5 bases remaining between them. Germline lookup yields CDR1 MGHDK and CDR2 SYGVNS. The chain's CDR3 is CASSEGLNYGYTF. CDR3 DNA sequence: TGTGCCAGCAGTGAAGGGCTTAACTATGGCTACACCTTC.

This clone was seen a handful of times. The V and J genes are TRBV6-8 and TRBJ2-1; TRBD2 agrees at 11 bases. Germline assignment: CDR1 MNHGY and CDR2 SAAAGT. This CDR3 spans 19 amino acids. J was trimmed by 0 bases and V by 7 bases; bases with no gene match: 14. The CDR3 is CASNRGRLAGSRSYNEQFF. CDR3 DNA: TGTGCCAGCAACAGGGGGAGACTAGCGGGATCCCGCTCCTACAATGAGCAGTTCTTC.

This clone is medium-sized by share. The genes are TRBV6-8 and TRBJ1-5, with D hard to call. CDR3 size: 13 residues. Trimming removed 8 bases from V and 2 bases from J, with 10 bases in between. Looked up from germline, CDR1 is MNHGY and CDR2 is SAAAGT. The CDR3 sequence is CASRETGNQPQHF. The CDR3 DNA reads TGTGCCAGCCGCGAAACCGGCAATCAGCCCCAGCATTTT.

This clone occurred many times. The rearrangement joins TRBV6-8 to TRBJ1-5; D may be TRBD1 (6 bases). CDR3 length: 14 amino acids. Per the germline V gene, CDR1 is MNHGY and CDR2 is SAAAGT. Trimming cost V 7 bases and J 3 bases, with 13 bases left between them. The CDR3 nucleotides read TGTGCCAGCACACGGACAGTAGTCAATCAGCCCCAGCATTTT. Amino acids: CASTRTVVNQPQHF.

This clone came up many times. The V call is TRBV6-8, the J call TRBJ1-2; TRBD1 matches 7 bases. The germline gives CDR1 MNHGY, CDR2 SAAAGT. This CDR3 comprises 18 residues. The ends lost 6 bases at V and 0 bases at J; junction bases unmatched: 16. For the CDR3, the DNA is TGTGCCAGCAGGGGAAGTTACCTCGGGACAGTTACTAACTATGGCTACACCTTC. The encoded protein is CASRGSYLGTVTNYGYTF.

The chain carries TRBV9 and TRBJ1-4, with D maybe TRBD1 (6 bases). Germline V gene sequence: CDR1 SGDLS, CDR2 YYNGEE. Trimming stripped 4 bases from V and 8 bases from J, with 18 bases between. The CDR3 contains 15 residues. The CDR3 DNA follows: TGTGCCAGCAGCCTTACCGGGGGCGACCAAGAAAAACTGTTTTTT. Encoded protein: CASSLTGGDQEKLFF.

This clone was observed many times. V and J are TRBV11-3 and TRBJ1-3; D is unclear. Per the germline V gene, CDR1 is SGHNT and CDR2 is YENEEA. Trimming pared 2 bases from V and 0 bases from J, leaving 8 bases between. This CDR3 region has 15 residues. The CDR3 spells CASSLSTSSGNTIYF. Here the CDR3 DNA reads TGTGCCAGCAGCTTATCTACGAGCTCTGGAAACACCATATATTTT.

The chain couples TRBV30 to TRBJ1-5; 10 bases are a match to TRBD1. V trimming: 2 bases; J trimming: 0 bases; junction bases outside the gene matches: 7. CDR1 is GTSNPN, CDR2 SVGIG, per germline (reference sequence). This CDR3 region has 17 residues. Written as DNA, the CDR3 is TGTGCCTGGAGTCGACAGGGGGCCCTCTATAGCAATCAGCCCCAGCATTTT. It yields the protein CAWSRQGALYSNQPQHF.